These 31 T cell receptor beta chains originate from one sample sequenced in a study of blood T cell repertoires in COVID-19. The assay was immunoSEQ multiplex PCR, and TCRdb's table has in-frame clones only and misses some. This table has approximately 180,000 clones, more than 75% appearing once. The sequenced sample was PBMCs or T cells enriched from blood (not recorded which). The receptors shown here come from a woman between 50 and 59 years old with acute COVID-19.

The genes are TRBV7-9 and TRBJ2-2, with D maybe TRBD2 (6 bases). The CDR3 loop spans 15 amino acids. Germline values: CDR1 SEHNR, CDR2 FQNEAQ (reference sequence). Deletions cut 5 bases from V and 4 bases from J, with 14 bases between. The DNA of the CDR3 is TGTGCCAGCAGCCCCCAGGGTAGCGGCACCGGGGAGCTGTTTTTT. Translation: CASSPQGSGTGELFF.

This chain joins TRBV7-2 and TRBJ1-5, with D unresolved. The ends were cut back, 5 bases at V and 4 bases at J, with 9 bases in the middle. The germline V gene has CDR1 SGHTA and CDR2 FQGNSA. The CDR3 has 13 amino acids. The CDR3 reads CASSIDGNQPQHF. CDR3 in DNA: TGTGCCAGCAGCATCGACGGGAATCAGCCCCAGCATTTT.

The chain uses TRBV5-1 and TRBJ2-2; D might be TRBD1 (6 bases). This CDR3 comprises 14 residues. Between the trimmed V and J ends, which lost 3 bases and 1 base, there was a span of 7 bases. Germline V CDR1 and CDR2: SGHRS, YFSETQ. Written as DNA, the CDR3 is TGCGCCAGCAGCTCAGGGGAGAACACCGGGGAGCTGTTTTTT. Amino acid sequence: CASSSGENTGELFF.

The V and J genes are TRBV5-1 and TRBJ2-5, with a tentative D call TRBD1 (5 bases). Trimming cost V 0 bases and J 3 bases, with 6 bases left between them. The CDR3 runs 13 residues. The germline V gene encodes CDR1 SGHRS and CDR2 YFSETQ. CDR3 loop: CASSLGGEETQYF. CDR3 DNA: TGCGCCAGCAGCTTGGGGGGCGAAGAGACCCAGTACTTC.

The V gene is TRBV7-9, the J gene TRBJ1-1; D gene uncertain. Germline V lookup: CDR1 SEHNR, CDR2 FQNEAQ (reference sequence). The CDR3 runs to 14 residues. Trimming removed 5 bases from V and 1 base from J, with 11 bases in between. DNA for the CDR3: TGTGCCAGCAGCAAGGCGGAGGGGAACACTGAAGCTTTCTTT. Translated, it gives CASSKAEGNTEAFF.

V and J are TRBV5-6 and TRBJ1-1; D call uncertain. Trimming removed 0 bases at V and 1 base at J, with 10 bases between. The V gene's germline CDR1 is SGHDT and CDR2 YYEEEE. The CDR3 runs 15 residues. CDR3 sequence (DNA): TGTGCCAGCAGCTTGGACTCAGGCTCGAACACTGAAGCTTTCTTT. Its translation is CASSLDSGSNTEAFF.

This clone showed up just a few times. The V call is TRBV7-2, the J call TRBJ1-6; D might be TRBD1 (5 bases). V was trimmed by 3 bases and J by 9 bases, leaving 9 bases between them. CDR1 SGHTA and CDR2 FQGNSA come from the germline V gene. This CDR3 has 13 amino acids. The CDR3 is CASSFGGASPLHF. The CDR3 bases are TGTGCCAGCAGCTTTGGAGGGGCTTCACCCCTCCACTTT.

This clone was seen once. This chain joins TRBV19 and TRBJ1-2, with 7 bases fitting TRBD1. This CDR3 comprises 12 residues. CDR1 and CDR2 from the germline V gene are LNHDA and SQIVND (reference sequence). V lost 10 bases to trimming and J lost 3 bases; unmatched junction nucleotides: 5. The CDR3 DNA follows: TGTGCCATAAGGGGGCGCGACTATGGCTACACCTTC. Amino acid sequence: CAIRGRDYGYTF. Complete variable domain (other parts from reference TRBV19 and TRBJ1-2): DGGITQSPKYLFRKEGQNVTLSCEQNLNHDAMYWYRQDPGQGLRLIYYSQIVNDFQKGDIAEGYSVSREKKESFPLTVTSAQKNPTAFYLCAIRGRDYGYTFGSGTRLTVV.

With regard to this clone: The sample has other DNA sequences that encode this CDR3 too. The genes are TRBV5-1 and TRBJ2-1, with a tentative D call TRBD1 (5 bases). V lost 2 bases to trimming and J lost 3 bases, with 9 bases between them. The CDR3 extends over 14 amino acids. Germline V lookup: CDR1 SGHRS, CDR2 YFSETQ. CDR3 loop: CASSLGANYNEQFF. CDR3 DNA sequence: TGCGCCAGCAGCTTAGGGGCTAACTACAATGAGCAGTTCTTC.

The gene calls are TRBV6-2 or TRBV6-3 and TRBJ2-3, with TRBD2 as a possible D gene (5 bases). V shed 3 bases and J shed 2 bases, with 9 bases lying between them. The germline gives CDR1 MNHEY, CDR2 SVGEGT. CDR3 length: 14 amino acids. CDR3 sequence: CASSYVTNTDTQYF. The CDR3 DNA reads TGTGCCAGCAGTTATGTGACTAACACAGATACGCAGTATTTT.

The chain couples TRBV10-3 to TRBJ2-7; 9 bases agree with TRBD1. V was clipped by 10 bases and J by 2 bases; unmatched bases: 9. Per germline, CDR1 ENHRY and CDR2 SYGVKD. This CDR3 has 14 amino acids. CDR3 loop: CASGPGQGAYEQYV. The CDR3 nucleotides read TGTGCCAGCGGACCGGGACAGGGTGCCTACGAGCAGTACGTC.

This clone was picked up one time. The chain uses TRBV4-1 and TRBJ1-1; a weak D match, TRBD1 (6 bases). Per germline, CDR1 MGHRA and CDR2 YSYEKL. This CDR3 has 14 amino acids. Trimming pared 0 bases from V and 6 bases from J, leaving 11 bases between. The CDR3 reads CASSQEGGGAEAFF. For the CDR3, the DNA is TGCGCCAGCAGCCAAGAAGGGGGAGGGGCTGAAGCTTTCTTT.

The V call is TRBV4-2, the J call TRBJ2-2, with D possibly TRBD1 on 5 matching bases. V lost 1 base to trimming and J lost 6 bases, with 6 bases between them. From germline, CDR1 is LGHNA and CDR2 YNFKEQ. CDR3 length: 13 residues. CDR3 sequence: CASSQVGPGELFF. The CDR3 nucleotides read TGTGCCAGCAGCCAAGTGGGGCCCGGGGAGCTGTTTTTT.

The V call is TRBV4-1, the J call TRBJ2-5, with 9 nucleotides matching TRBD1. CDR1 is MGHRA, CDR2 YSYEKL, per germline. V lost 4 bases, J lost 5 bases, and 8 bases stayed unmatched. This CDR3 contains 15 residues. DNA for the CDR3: TGCGCCAGCAGCCTAACGGGACAGGGTAAGGAGACCCAGTACTTC. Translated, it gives CASSLTGQGKETQYF.

The DNA for the CDR3 is TGTGCCAGCAGCCGGACAGGGGTCAATAGCAATCAGCCCCAGCATTTT. Translated, it gives CASSRTGVNSNQPQHF. This chain links TRBV28 with TRBJ1-5; 9 bases match TRBD1. J was trimmed by 0 bases and V by 6 bases; bases with no gene match: 6. Germline values: CDR1 MDHEN, CDR2 SYDVKM. This CDR3 spans 16 amino acids.

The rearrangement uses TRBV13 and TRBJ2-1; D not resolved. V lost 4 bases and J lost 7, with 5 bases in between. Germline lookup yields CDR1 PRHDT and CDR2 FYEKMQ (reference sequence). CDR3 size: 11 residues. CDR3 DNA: TGTGCCAGCAGCTCCCGGAATGAGCAGTTCTTC. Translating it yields CASSSRNEQFF.

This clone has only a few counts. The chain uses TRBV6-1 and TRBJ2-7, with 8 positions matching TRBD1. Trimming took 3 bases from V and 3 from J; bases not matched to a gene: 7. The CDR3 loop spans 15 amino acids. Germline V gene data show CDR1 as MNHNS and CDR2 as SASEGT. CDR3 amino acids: CASSDPNRGNYEQYV. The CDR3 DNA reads TGTGCCAGCAGTGACCCCAACAGGGGGAACTACGAGCAGTACGTC.

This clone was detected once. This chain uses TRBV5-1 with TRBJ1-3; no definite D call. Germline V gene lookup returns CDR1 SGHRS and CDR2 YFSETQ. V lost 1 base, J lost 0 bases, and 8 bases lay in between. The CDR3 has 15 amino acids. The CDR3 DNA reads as TGCGCCAGCAGCTTGCAATCCAGCTCTGGAAACACCATATATTTT. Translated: CASSLQSSSGNTIYF.

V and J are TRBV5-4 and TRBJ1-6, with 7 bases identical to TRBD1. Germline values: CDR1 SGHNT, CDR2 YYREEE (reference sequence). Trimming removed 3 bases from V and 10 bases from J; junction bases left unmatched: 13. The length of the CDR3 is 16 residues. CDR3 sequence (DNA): TGTGCCAGCAGCTACGCACGGGAACGCAGGGGGTCACCCCTCCACTTT. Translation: CASSYARERRGSPLHF.

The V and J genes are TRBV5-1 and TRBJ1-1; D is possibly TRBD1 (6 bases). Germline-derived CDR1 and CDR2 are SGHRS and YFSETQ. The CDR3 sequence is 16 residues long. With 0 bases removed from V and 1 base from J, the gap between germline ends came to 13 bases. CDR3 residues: CASSLGDTVGNTEAFF. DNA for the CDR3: TGCGCCAGCAGCTTGGGGGACACCGTAGGGAACACTGAAGCTTTCTTT. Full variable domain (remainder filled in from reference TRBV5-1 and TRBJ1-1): KAGVTQTPRYLIKTRGQQVTLSCSPISGHRSVSWYQQTPGQGLQFLFEYFSETQRNKGNFPGRFSGRQFSNSRSEMNVSTLELGDSALYLCASSLGDTVGNTEAFFGQGTRLTVV.

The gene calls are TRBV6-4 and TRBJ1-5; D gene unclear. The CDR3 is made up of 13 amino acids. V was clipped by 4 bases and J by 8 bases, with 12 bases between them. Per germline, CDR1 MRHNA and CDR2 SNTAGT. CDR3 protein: CASSVGREEPQHF. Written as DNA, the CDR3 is TGTGCCAGCAGTGTGGGGAGGGAAGAGCCCCAGCATTTT.

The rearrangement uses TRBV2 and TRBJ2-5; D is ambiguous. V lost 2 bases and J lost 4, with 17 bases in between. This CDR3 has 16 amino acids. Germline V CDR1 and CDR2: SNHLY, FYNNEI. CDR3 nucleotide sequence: TGTGCCAGCAGTGAACACGGGTCTTCCTTGGGAGAGACCCAGTACTTC. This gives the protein CASSEHGSSLGETQYF.

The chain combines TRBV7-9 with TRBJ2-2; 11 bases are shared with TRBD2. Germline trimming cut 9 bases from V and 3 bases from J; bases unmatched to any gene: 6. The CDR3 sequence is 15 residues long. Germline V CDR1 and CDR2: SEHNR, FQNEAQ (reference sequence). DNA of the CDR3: TGTGCCAGTAGGATGGGACTAGCGGACACCGGGGAGCTGTTTTTT. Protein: CASRMGLADTGELFF.

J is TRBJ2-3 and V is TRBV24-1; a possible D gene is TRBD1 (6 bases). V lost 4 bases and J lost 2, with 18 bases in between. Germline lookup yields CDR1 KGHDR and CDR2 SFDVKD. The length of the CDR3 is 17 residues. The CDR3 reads CATSDPGRGSLTDTQYF. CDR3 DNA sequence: TGTGCCACCAGTGACCCCGGAAGGGGGTCCCTCACAGATACGCAGTATTTT.

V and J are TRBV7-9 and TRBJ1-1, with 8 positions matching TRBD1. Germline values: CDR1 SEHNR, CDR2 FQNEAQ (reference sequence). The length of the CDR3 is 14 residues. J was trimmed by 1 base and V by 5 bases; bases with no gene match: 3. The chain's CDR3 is CASSLTGANTEAFF. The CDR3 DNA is TGTGCCAGCAGCCTGACAGGGGCGAACACTGAAGCTTTCTTT.

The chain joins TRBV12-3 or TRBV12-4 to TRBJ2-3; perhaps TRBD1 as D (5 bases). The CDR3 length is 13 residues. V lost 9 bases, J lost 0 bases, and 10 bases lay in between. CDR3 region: CASTRQSTDTQYF. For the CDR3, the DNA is TGTGCCAGTACCAGACAGAGCACAGATACGCAGTATTTT.

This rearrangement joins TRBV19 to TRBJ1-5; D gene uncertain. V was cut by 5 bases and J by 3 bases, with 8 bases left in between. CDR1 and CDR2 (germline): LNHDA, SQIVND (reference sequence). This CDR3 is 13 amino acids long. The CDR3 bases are TGTGCCAGTAGTGTCCAGGACAATCAGCCCCAGCATTTT. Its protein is CASSVQDNQPQHF.

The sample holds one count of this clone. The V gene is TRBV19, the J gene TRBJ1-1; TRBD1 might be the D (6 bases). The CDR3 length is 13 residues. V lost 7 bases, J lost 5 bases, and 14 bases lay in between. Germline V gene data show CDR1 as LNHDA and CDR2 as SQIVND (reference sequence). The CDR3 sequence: CASNRDIWTEAFF. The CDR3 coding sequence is TGTGCCAGTAACCGGGACATTTGGACTGAAGCTTTCTTT. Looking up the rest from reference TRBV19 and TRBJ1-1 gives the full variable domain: DGGITQSPKYLFRKEGQNVTLSCEQNLNHDAMYWYRQDPGQGLRLIYYSQIVNDFQKGDIAEGYSVSREKKESFPLTVTSAQKNPTAFYLCASNRDIWTEAFFGQGTRLTVV.

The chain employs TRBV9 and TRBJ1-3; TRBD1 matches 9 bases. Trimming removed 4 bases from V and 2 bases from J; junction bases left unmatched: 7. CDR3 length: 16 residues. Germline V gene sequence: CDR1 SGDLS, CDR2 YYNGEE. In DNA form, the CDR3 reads TGTGCCAGCAGCCCACGGGGGACAGGGACTGGAAACACCATATATTTT. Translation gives CASSPRGTGTGNTIYF. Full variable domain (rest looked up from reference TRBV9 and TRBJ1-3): DSGVTQTPKHLITATGQRVTLRCSPRSGDLSVYWYQQSLDQGLQFLIQYYNGEERAKGNILERFSAQQFPDLHSELNLSSLELGDSALYFCASSPRGTGTGNTIYFGEGSWLTVV.

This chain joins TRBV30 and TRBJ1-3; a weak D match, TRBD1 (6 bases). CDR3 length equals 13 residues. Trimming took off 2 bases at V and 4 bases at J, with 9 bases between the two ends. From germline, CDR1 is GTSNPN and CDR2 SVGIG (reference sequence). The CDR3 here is CAWSMGTGNTIYF. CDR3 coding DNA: TGTGCCTGGAGTATGGGGACAGGAAACACCATATATTTT.

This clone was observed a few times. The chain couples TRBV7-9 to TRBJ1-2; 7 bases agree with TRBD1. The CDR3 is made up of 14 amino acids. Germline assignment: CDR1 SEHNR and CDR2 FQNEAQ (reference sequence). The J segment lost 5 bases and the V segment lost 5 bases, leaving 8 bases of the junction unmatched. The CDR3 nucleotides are TGTGCCAGCAGCCTGGATGACAGGGTTTATGGCTACACCTTC. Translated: CASSLDDRVYGYTF.